Included here is one TCR beta chain sequence, with context. What it binds is unknown. Per the germline V gene, CDR1 is SGHTS and CDR2 is YDEGEE. Trimming left V 2 bases short and J 0 bases short, with 9 bases between. The CDR3 has 15 amino acids. This record belongs to a study of OX40 agonist ivuxolimab in advanced cancers. Turning to the study itself: Subjects had a mean age of roughly 60 years, with a range of about 23 to 85; 82.7% were male. Whole-study results and caveats: The work left the antigen specificity of expanded peripheral T cells undetermined.

Sequencing was performed with immunoSEQ multiplex PCR; in TCRdb, only in-frame clones are kept and a portion is missing. The sample contains approximately 30,000 clones, 92% of which appear only once. Researchers took blood at baseline, on cycle 4 day 1, and on cycle 7 day 1. The TCR sequence derives from an adult with an advanced solid tumor such as melanoma, head and neck, liver or kidney cancer. Sample: CD4+ or CD8+ T cells sorted from blood, taken in a trial of the OX40 agonist ivuxolimab. This chain connects TRBV5-8 to TRBJ1-3, with a tentative D call TRBD1 (6 bases). The CDR3 reads CASSLQGSSGNTIYF. CDR3 bases: TGTGCCAGCAGCTTACAGGGTAGCTCTGGAAACACCATATATTTT.